The 20 T cell receptor beta chains presented below share a single source sample, sequenced in a study of type 1 regulatory T cells. Their specific antigens are unknown. Study outcomes and limitations: Compared with non-type 1 regulatory T cells, type 1 regulatory T cells showed a more restricted TCR repertoire.

Via MiXCR, TCRdb re-called the reads, giving one row per CDR3 protein. This sample has 65,000 to 80,000 distinct CDR3 sequences; less than 25% occur once, and the top ten carry 8.3%. The sample comprised cultured type 1 regulatory T (Tr1) cells, either the whole culture or a sorted fraction (not recorded which). The receptor source for this set is a human donor in good health.

This clonotype has only a few counts. The chain combines TRBV5-1 with TRBJ1-5; D remains ambiguous. Germline V CDR1 and CDR2: SGHRS, YFSETQ. Deletions cut 1 base from V and 6 bases from J, with 11 bases between. The CDR3 spans 14 residues. CDR3 in amino acids: CASSLSGAGQPQHF. In DNA form, the CDR3 reads TGCGCCAGCAGCTTGTCGGGCGCGGGTCAGCCCCAGCATTTT.

The chain is built from TRBV5-1 and TRBJ2-5; the match to TRBD1 covers 8 bases. The ends lost 4 bases at V and 2 bases at J; junction bases unmatched: 7. Germline CDR1 SGHRS, CDR2 YFSETQ. The CDR3 covers 15 residues. For the CDR3, the DNA is TGCGCCAGCAGCCTGACAGGGGCTTTACAAGAGACCCAGTACTTC. Residues: CASSLTGALQETQYF.

The chain carries TRBV20-1 and TRBJ2-5; no reliable D call. Germline loops: CDR1 DFQATT, CDR2 SNEGSKA (reference sequence). The V and J ends lost 6 bases and 5 bases respectively, with 7 bases between them. This CDR3 is built from 10 residues. CDR3 coding DNA: TGCAGTGCCGAGTTGGAGACCCAGTACTTC. Amino acids: CSAELETQYF.

The CDR3 region is CASSHLTGGTAEAFF. The CDR3 region has the DNA TGCGCCAGCAGCCACTTGACAGGGGGGACGGCTGAAGCTTTCTTT. This chain uses TRBV4-3 with TRBJ1-1; 9 bases map to TRBD1. V lost 3 bases to trimming and J lost 6 bases; unmatched junction nucleotides: 8. In germline, CDR1 is LGHNA, CDR2 YSLEER. This CDR3 is 15 amino acids long.

The rearrangement joins TRBV4-1 to TRBJ1-3; the D gene is possibly TRBD1 (6 bases). Trimming pared 4 bases from V and 0 bases from J, leaving 16 bases between. Germline V gene lookup returns CDR1 MGHRA and CDR2 YSYEKL. This CDR3 is 17 amino acids long. The CDR3 DNA reads as TGCGCCAGCAGCCGGACGACGACAGGCCACTCTGGAAACACCATATATTTT. Translating gives CASSRTTTGHSGNTIYF.

This chain links TRBV9 with TRBJ2-2; 7 bases are shared with TRBD2. The V gene's germline CDR1 is SGDLS and CDR2 YYNGEE. After removal of 4 bases from V and 1 base from J, the junction contained 7 bases not matched to a gene. CDR3 length: 16 amino acids. The CDR3 DNA sequence: TGTGCCAGCAGCTCCTCGACTAGCAGGAACACCGGGGAGCTGTTTTTT. This gives the protein CASSSSTSRNTGELFF. The full variable domain, completed using reference TRBV9 and TRBJ2-2, is DSGVTQTPKHLITATGQRVTLRCSPRSGDLSVYWYQQSLDQGLQFLIQYYNGEERAKGNILERFSAQQFPDLHSELNLSSLELGDSALYFCASSSSTSRNTGELFFGEGSRLTVL.

This clonotype was recorded many times. V is TRBV18 and J is TRBJ2-2; D possibly uses TRBD1 or TRBD2 (5 bases each). V shed 1 base and J shed 2 bases, with 14 bases lying between them. The germline V gene has CDR1 KGHSH and CDR2 LQKENI. The CDR3 is 17 amino acids. This CDR3 is CASSPRTGTDNTGELFF. CDR3 in DNA: TGTGCCAGCTCACCACGGACCGGGACCGACAACACCGGGGAGCTGTTTTTT.

The chain combines TRBV5-1 with TRBJ2-1; 10 bases are a match to TRBD2. This CDR3 contains 15 residues. The V gene end was trimmed by 3 bases and the J gene end by 9 bases; junction bases not matched to a gene: 9. CDR1 is SGHRS, CDR2 YFSETQ, per germline. The CDR3 nucleotides are TGCGCCAGCAGCTCGGGACTAGCGAGACAGGGTGAGCAGTTCTTC. This gives the protein CASSSGLARQGEQFF.

Within the sample, this clonotype is medium-sized. The chain carries TRBV12-3 or TRBV12-4 and TRBJ2-7; D possibly matches TRBD1 or TRBD2 (5 bases each). This CDR3 is built from 14 residues. V lost 5 bases, J lost 5 bases, and 16 bases lay in between. In DNA, the CDR3 is TGTGCCAGCAGTCTCTCGTTGAGGGGACACGAGCAGTACTTC. Protein product: CASSLSLRGHEQYF.

Concerning this clonotype itself: Germline and junction disagree at one end, which may indicate a read error. This chain uses TRBV5-1 with TRBJ1-1; the D is unclear. From germline, CDR1 is SGHRS and CDR2 YFSETQ. CDR3 length: 15 residues. CDR3 nucleotides: TGCGCCAGTAGCTCCAATAGACTACGGTTCACTGAAGCTTTCTTT. This gives the protein CASSSNRLRFTEAFF.

V usage is TRBV27 and J usage is TRBJ1-2; 9 positions match TRBD1. The germline V gene encodes CDR1 MNHEY and CDR2 SMNVEV (reference sequence). Trimming took 5 bases from V and 6 from J; bases not matched to a gene: 16. The CDR3 has 17 residues. This CDR3 reads CASSDSGQGRVMNGYTF. The CDR3 nucleotides read TGTGCCAGCAGTGATTCGGGACAGGGTAGGGTAATGAATGGCTACACCTTC.

Concerning this clonotype itself: Sequence at one end of the junction differs from germline and may be a read error. The CDR3 nucleotides read TGTGCCAGCACCTTACGCAGAGTAGGCACGCAGTATTTT. It translates to CASTLRRVGTQYF. The J gene is TRBJ2-3, the V gene TRBV11-3; D unclear. The CDR3 is 13 amino acids. Germline loops: CDR1 SGHNT, CDR2 YENEEA.

This chain links TRBV5-1 with TRBJ1-2; 8 bases map to TRBD1. The length of the CDR3 is 14 residues. Germline V gene sequence: CDR1 SGHRS, CDR2 YFSETQ. Trimming took 3 bases from V and 3 from J; bases not matched to a gene: 4. The CDR3 protein is CASSSPTGDYGYTF. CDR3 nucleotide sequence: TGCGCCAGCAGCTCACCGACAGGGGACTATGGCTACACCTTC.

This chain connects TRBV20-1 to TRBJ2-7; D perhaps matches TRBD2 (7 bases). Germline V gene data show CDR1 as DFQATT and CDR2 as SNEGSKA (reference sequence). V shed 2 bases and J shed 4 bases, with 12 bases lying between them. The CDR3 contains 13 residues. The CDR3 coding sequence is TGCAGTGCTAGAAGCGGGACAAAATACGAGCAGTACTTC. Translated: CSARSGTKYEQYF.

The chain couples TRBV6-5 to TRBJ2-1, with D possibly being TRBD2 (5 bases). The CDR3 is 13 amino acids. V was cut by 5 bases and J by 4 bases, with 9 bases left in between. In germline, CDR1 is MNHEY, CDR2 SVGAGI. In DNA form, the CDR3 reads TGTGCCAGCAGTAAGGGAGCGTACAATGAGCAGTTCTTC. This codes for CASSKGAYNEQFF.

The V call is TRBV7-2, the J call TRBJ2-7, with a weak D call TRBD1 (6 bases). Looked up from germline, CDR1 is SGHTA and CDR2 is FQGNSA. The CDR3 loop spans 15 amino acids. Trimming left V 2 bases short and J 2 bases short, with 13 bases between. In DNA form, the CDR3 reads TGTGCCAGCAGCTTAACTTGGGACAAGACCTACGAGCAGTACTTC. As protein: CASSLTWDKTYEQYF.

This clonotype appeared a single time. The chain is built from TRBV3-1 and TRBJ2-1; D perhaps matches TRBD2 (5 bases). The CDR3 runs to 13 residues. Trimming shortened V by 2 bases and J by 9 bases, and 11 bases separated the two germline ends. Germline V CDR1 and CDR2: LGHDT, YNNKEL (reference sequence). The CDR3 protein is CASSQLRGIEQFF. For the CDR3, the DNA is TGTGCCAGCAGCCAATTGAGAGGGATTGAGCAGTTCTTC.

This chain uses TRBV5-1 with TRBJ2-5; tentatively, D is TRBD1 (5 bases). The length of the CDR3 is 15 residues. Germline CDR1 SGHRS, CDR2 YFSETQ. V lost 4 bases, J lost 2 bases, and 15 bases lay in between. The CDR3 region is CASSKTDSGQETQYF. CDR3 sequence (DNA): TGCGCCAGCAGCAAAACAGACAGTGGACAAGAGACCCAGTACTTC.

This clonotype was detected a few times. The genes are TRBV6-2 or TRBV6-3 and TRBJ2-7; 10 bases are a match to TRBD2. Germline lookup yields CDR1 MNHEY and CDR2 SVGEGT. CDR3 length equals 14 residues. With 6 bases clipped from V and 6 bases from J, the junction kept 8 bases outside the gene matches. The CDR3 spells CASRLLAGDIEQYF. Written as DNA, the CDR3 is TGTGCCAGCAGACTCCTAGCGGGAGATATCGAGCAGTACTTC.

This clonotype was counted a few times. V usage is TRBV27 and J usage is TRBJ2-1; D gene unclear. This CDR3 comprises 10 residues. Trimming left V 8 bases short and J 10 bases short, with 9 bases between. In germline, CDR1 is MNHEY, CDR2 SMNVEV (reference sequence). CDR3 coding DNA: TGTGCCAGCTATTTTCAGGAGCAGTTCTTC. Translation gives CASYFQEQFF.